The entry below gives a single TCR beta chain sequence along with its context. Antigen unknown. The data were obtained in a study of a mutant IDH1 vaccine in newly diagnosed glioma. Sequencing was performed with immunoSEQ multiplex PCR; in TCRdb, only in-frame clones are kept and a portion is missing. Among about 60,000 clones listed, 84% were seen once. CDR3 length: 17 amino acids. Trimming pared 1 base from V and 0 bases from J, leaving 13 bases between. Germline V gives CDR1 LNHNV, CDR2 YYDKDF (reference sequence). Documented time point: week 35, safety follow-up. All doses held 300 ug of mutant IDH1 20-mer peptide, with topical imiquimod.

The V and J genes are TRBV15 and TRBJ1-5; the D is unclear. The TCR was taken from a young man with glioma. Sequences were derived from PBMCs, sampled from a glioma patient whose treatment included an IDH1 peptide vaccine. CDR3 DNA sequence: TGTGCCACCAGCAGAGTAGGGCAGGAGGCTAGCAATCAGCCCCAGCATTTT. This sequence encodes CATSRVGQEASNQPQHF. The whole variable domain, filled in from reference TRBV15 and TRBJ1-5, reads DAMVIQNPRYQVTQFGKPVTLSCSQTLNHNVMYWYQQKSSQAPKLLFHYYDKDFNNEADTPDNFQSRRPNTSFCFLDIRSPGLGDTAMYLCATSRVGQEASNQPQHFGDGTRLSIL.